Listed below are T cell receptor beta chains from one sample, sequenced in a study of control samples from healthy donors and cancer patients. This table comes from immunoSEQ multiplex PCR, and its TCRdb copy is limited to in-frame clones, with some not included. The sample includes about 130,000 clones, about nine tenths seen only once; the top ten take 5.5%. Sequencing was carried out using blood. Every receptor here comes from a man younger than 35 in good health. The CDR3 runs from the conserved cysteine through the conserved F or W. Each record gives: CDR3 DNA, CDR3 protein, V gene, J gene, clone size, D gene. The D gene is left open where the match is weak. Not every row has a clone size; where given, it reads once, few, many or a size class.

CDR3 DNA: TGTGCCAGCAGCTTAGAGGGAGGGGGCGCCGGGGAGCTGTTTTTT
CDR3 protein: CASSLEGGGAGELFF
V gene: TRBV11-2
J gene: TRBJ2-2
clone size: once
D gene: -

CDR3 DNA: TGTGCCACCAGCAGACATTACGGCCAAAGCGGGCATCAGCCCCAGCATTTT
CDR3 protein: CATSRHYGQSGHQPQHF
V gene: TRBV15
J gene: TRBJ1-5
clone size: -
D gene: -

CDR3 DNA: TGTGCCAGCAGTTTTAGCTACAATGAGCAGTTCTTC
CDR3 protein: CASSFSYNEQFF
V gene: TRBV5-6
J gene: TRBJ2-1
clone size: -
D gene: -

CDR3 DNA: TGTGCCAGCAGTGAGGGGGTAAGCTTCTACAATGAGCAGTTCTTC
CDR3 protein: CASSEGVSFYNEQFF
V gene: TRBV2
J gene: TRBJ2-1
clone size: -
D gene: -

CDR3 DNA: TGCGCCAGCAGCAGCGGCGTGGGCGGCAATCAGCCCCAGCATTTT
CDR3 protein: CASSSGVGGNQPQHF
V gene: TRBV5-1
J gene: TRBJ1-5
clone size: -
D gene: -

CDR3 DNA: TGTGCCAGCAGTGAACAGGGGGCGCCGAACACTGAAGCTTTCTTT
CDR3 protein: CASSEQGAPNTEAFF
V gene: TRBV6-1
J gene: TRBJ1-1
clone size: -
D gene: TRBD1

CDR3 DNA: TGTGCCAGCAGCCCGACGGGCTCCCGTTACAATGAGCAGTTCTTC
CDR3 protein: CASSPTGSRYNEQFF
V gene: TRBV2
J gene: TRBJ2-1
clone size: once
D gene: -

CDR3 DNA: TGTGCCAGCAGCCTCCGACAGGATTATACTATGAACACTGAAGCTTTCTTT
CDR3 protein: CASSLRQDYTMNTEAFF
V gene: TRBV13
J gene: TRBJ1-1
clone size: -
D gene: -

CDR3 DNA: TGCGCCAGCAGCCTCTTTGGACAGGGAAGTTCGAATTCACCCCTCCACTTT
CDR3 protein: CASSLFGQGSSNSPLHF
V gene: TRBV5-1
J gene: TRBJ1-6
clone size: few
D gene: TRBD1

CDR3 DNA: TGTGCCAGCAGCGTATCGACGGGCGACTATGGCTACACCTTC
CDR3 protein: CASSVSTGDYGYTF
V gene: TRBV9
J gene: TRBJ1-2
clone size: -
D gene: -

CDR3 DNA: TGTGCCAGCAGCTCGGACAGGGCAAAAGAAAAACTGTTTTTT
CDR3 protein: CASSSDRAKEKLFF
V gene: TRBV7-9
J gene: TRBJ1-4
clone size: -
D gene: TRBD1

CDR3 DNA: TGTGCCAGCAGCTACAAGGACAGGGACCAAAAACTGTTTTTT
CDR3 protein: CASSYKDRDQKLFF
V gene: TRBV6-5
J gene: TRBJ1-4
clone size: -
D gene: TRBD1

CDR3 DNA: TGTGCCAGCAGCTTGTGGCCAGTAAGTGAAAAACTGTTTTTT
CDR3 protein: CASSLWPVSEKLFF
V gene: TRBV5-6
J gene: TRBJ1-4
clone size: -
D gene: -

CDR3 DNA: TGTGCCAGCACCGACTCTCTCGGCACAGATACGCAGTATTTT
CDR3 protein: CASTDSLGTDTQYF
V gene: TRBV6-5
J gene: TRBJ2-3
clone size: -
D gene: -

CDR3 DNA: TGCGCCAGCCAATTCCTCGGATCCCAGCATTTT
CDR3 protein: CASQFLGSQHF
V gene: TRBV5-1
J gene: TRBJ1-5
clone size: once
D gene: -

CDR3 DNA: TGTGCCATCAGTGAGGCGGGGGGCTTACAAGAGACCCAGTACTTC
CDR3 protein: CAISEAGGLQETQYF
V gene: TRBV10-3
J gene: TRBJ2-5
clone size: -
D gene: TRBD2

CDR3 DNA: TGTGCCAGCTCACACCGTCCCGGGACAGAAATGAACACTGAAGCTTTCTTT
CDR3 protein: CASSHRPGTEMNTEAFF
V gene: TRBV18
J gene: TRBJ1-1
clone size: -
D gene: TRBD1

CDR3 DNA: TGTGCCAGCAGCTTTCGAGCGACGAACACTGAAGCTTTCTTT
CDR3 protein: CASSFRATNTEAFF
V gene: TRBV11-2
J gene: TRBJ1-1
clone size: -
D gene: -

CDR3 DNA: TGTGCCAGCAGCTTATTGGGACTACCCACAGATACGCAGTATTTT
CDR3 protein: CASSLLGLPTDTQYF
V gene: TRBV7-3
J gene: TRBJ2-3
clone size: -
D gene: TRBD2

CDR3 DNA: TGCAGCGTTGAATGTGCAGATACGCAGTATTTT
CDR3 protein: CSVECADTQYF
V gene: TRBV29-1
J gene: TRBJ2-3
clone size: -
D gene: -

CDR3 DNA: TGTGCCATCACAAGCGGGGGTGGGACCGGGGAGCTGTTTTTT
CDR3 protein: CAITSGGGTGELFF
V gene: TRBV6-5
J gene: TRBJ2-2
clone size: -
D gene: TRBD2

CDR3 DNA: TGCGCCAGCAGCCAGCCCTCCTCTGGGGGGTATGGCTACACCTTC
CDR3 protein: CASSQPSSGGYGYTF
V gene: TRBV4-1
J gene: TRBJ1-2
clone size: few
D gene: -

CDR3 DNA: TGTGCCAGCAGCCTAGACACAGGGGGCGGCTATGGCTACACCTTC
CDR3 protein: CASSLDTGGGYGYTF
V gene: TRBV3-1/TRBV3-2
J gene: TRBJ1-2
clone size: -
D gene: TRBD1

CDR3 DNA: TGCGCCAGCAGCTTGGTCGGCGGACAACTCTCTGGGGCCAACGTCCTGACTTTC
CDR3 protein: CASSLVGGQLSGANVLTF
V gene: TRBV5-1
J gene: TRBJ2-6
clone size: once
D gene: -

CDR3 DNA: TGTGCCAGTAGTTCGGCTCGGAGAGAGACCCAGTACTTC
CDR3 protein: CASSSARRETQYF
V gene: TRBV19
J gene: TRBJ2-5
clone size: -
D gene: -

CDR3 DNA: TGTGCCATCAAAGGGGGCGCGGATCCTAATTCACCCCTCCACTTT
CDR3 protein: CAIKGGADPNSPLHF
V gene: TRBV10-3
J gene: TRBJ1-6
clone size: -
D gene: TRBD1

CDR3 DNA: TGTGCCAGCAGCTTGAGGGACAGCAATCAGCCCCAGCATTTT
CDR3 protein: CASSLRDSNQPQHF
V gene: TRBV7-9
J gene: TRBJ1-5
clone size: -
D gene: -

CDR3 DNA: TGTGCCAGCTCACCGGGGGTTCGGGAGGGTGAGCAGTTCTTC
CDR3 protein: CASSPGVREGEQFF
V gene: TRBV18
J gene: TRBJ2-1
clone size: -
D gene: TRBD2

CDR3 DNA: TGTGCCAGCGGGGACAGGGTTAAATCACCCCTCCACTTT
CDR3 protein: CASGDRVKSPLHF
V gene: TRBV6-5
J gene: TRBJ1-6
clone size: -
D gene: TRBD1

CDR3 DNA: TGTGCCAGCAGTTTAAAGGGGAATCAGCCCCAGCATTTT
CDR3 protein: CASSLKGNQPQHF
V gene: TRBV27
J gene: TRBJ1-5
clone size: -
D gene: -

CDR3 DNA: TGTGCCAGCAGTGAACCGGGACAGGGGACAAACATTCAGTACTTC
CDR3 protein: CASSEPGQGTNIQYF
V gene: TRBV6-1
J gene: TRBJ2-4
clone size: -
D gene: TRBD1

CDR3 DNA: TGCGCCAGCAGCTTATGGGGAATTCCACCCCTCCACTTT
CDR3 protein: CASSLWGIPPLHF
V gene: TRBV5-1
J gene: TRBJ1-6
clone size: -
D gene: -

CDR3 DNA: TGTGCCAGCAGCCAAGTCCAGGGTTTAAACTATGGCTACACCTTC
CDR3 protein: CASSQVQGLNYGYTF
V gene: TRBV3-1/TRBV3-2
J gene: TRBJ1-2
clone size: -
D gene: -

CDR3 DNA: TGTGCCAGCTCACCAGTAGGCCCGTATAGCAATCAGCCCCAGCATTTT
CDR3 protein: CASSPVGPYSNQPQHF
V gene: TRBV18
J gene: TRBJ1-5
clone size: -
D gene: -

CDR3 DNA: TGCAGTGCTAGTGGACTAGCGGGGGGAGGATGGACCCAGTACTTC
CDR3 protein: CSASGLAGGGWTQYF
V gene: TRBV20-1
J gene: TRBJ2-5
clone size: -
D gene: TRBD2

CDR3 DNA: TGCGCCAGCAGCGGAGGACTTACAGGAAACACTGAAGCTTTCTTT
CDR3 protein: CASSGGLTGNTEAFF
V gene: TRBV4-1
J gene: TRBJ1-1
clone size: -
D gene: -

CDR3 DNA: TGTGCCAGCAGCTTCGGGGTAGACACTGAAGCTTTCTTT
CDR3 protein: CASSFGVDTEAFF
V gene: TRBV7-9
J gene: TRBJ1-1
clone size: few
D gene: -

CDR3 DNA: TGTGCCAGTAGTATGGACCCACAGGGATTCGGAACAGATACGCAGTATTTT
CDR3 protein: CASSMDPQGFGTDTQYF
V gene: TRBV19
J gene: TRBJ2-3
clone size: -
D gene: -

CDR3 DNA: TGTGCCAGCAGCTTAGCAGGGGGCTCTGGAAACACCATATATTTT
CDR3 protein: CASSLAGGSGNTIYF
V gene: TRBV7-2
J gene: TRBJ1-3
clone size: -
D gene: -

CDR3 DNA: TGCGCCAGCAGCCAAGATCGGGCCAGGGGGGTCCACGAGCAGTACTTC
CDR3 protein: CASSQDRARGVHEQYF
V gene: TRBV4-1
J gene: TRBJ2-7
clone size: few
D gene: -

CDR3 DNA: TGTGCCAGCGGCCAGGTAAGCACTGAAGCTTTCTTT
CDR3 protein: CASGQVSTEAFF
V gene: TRBV6-7
J gene: TRBJ1-1
clone size: -
D gene: -

CDR3 DNA: TGTGCCAGCAGGAAACAGGGAACTGGAAACACCATATATTTT
CDR3 protein: CASRKQGTGNTIYF
V gene: TRBV13
J gene: TRBJ1-3
clone size: -
D gene: -

CDR3 DNA: TGTGCCAGCAGCGTATCCGGCGGGGGGTCCTACGAGCAGTACTTC
CDR3 protein: CASSVSGGGSYEQYF
V gene: TRBV9
J gene: TRBJ2-7
clone size: once
D gene: TRBD2

CDR3 DNA: TGTGCCAGCTCATCCCAGACCGATCAGCCCCAGCATTTT
CDR3 protein: CASSSQTDQPQHF
V gene: TRBV18
J gene: TRBJ1-5
clone size: -
D gene: -

CDR3 DNA: TGCGCCAGCAGCTTGTTAGCGGGGGGGCACCCCTACAATGAGCAGTTCTTC
CDR3 protein: CASSLLAGGHPYNEQFF
V gene: TRBV5-1
J gene: TRBJ2-1
clone size: -
D gene: TRBD2

CDR3 DNA: TGCGCCAGCAGTGATCTCATCGGGGGGGCCGCAGATACGCAGTATTTT
CDR3 protein: CASSDLIGGAADTQYF
V gene: TRBV10-1
J gene: TRBJ2-3
clone size: few
D gene: TRBD2

CDR3 DNA: TGTGCCAGCAGCCTAGGGTGGGACGGAGCCAGATCCCAAGAGACCCAGTACTTC
CDR3 protein: CASSLGWDGARSQETQYF
V gene: TRBV11-3
J gene: TRBJ2-5
clone size: -
D gene: -

CDR3 DNA: TGTGCCAGCAGCTTTGTGAGGGACTATGGCTACACCTTC
CDR3 protein: CASSFVRDYGYTF
V gene: TRBV5-6
J gene: TRBJ1-2
clone size: -
D gene: -

CDR3 DNA: TGCGCCAGCAGCTTGGTGGGGGGGCTGGGGACAGATACGCAGTATTTT
CDR3 protein: CASSLVGGLGTDTQYF
V gene: TRBV5-1
J gene: TRBJ2-3
clone size: -
D gene: -

CDR3 DNA: TGTGCCAGCAGTGAAGTGGGTAGCGGGGGGAGAAGAAACATTCAGTACTTC
CDR3 protein: CASSEVGSGGRRNIQYF
V gene: TRBV2
J gene: TRBJ2-4
clone size: -
D gene: TRBD2

CDR3 DNA: TGTGCCAGCAGCGCCGACAGGGGCCCCCTTGATGAGCAGTTCTTC
CDR3 protein: CASSADRGPLDEQFF
V gene: TRBV11-3
J gene: TRBJ2-1
clone size: -
D gene: TRBD1

CDR3 DNA: TGTGCCAGCAGTTGGGACAGACCCAATTCACCCCTCCACTTT
CDR3 protein: CASSWDRPNSPLHF
V gene: TRBV6-5
J gene: TRBJ1-6
clone size: -
D gene: TRBD1

CDR3 DNA: TGTGCCACCAGTGATCCTAAAGGGGGCAGTGGGAGCGGGGGCGCGCCGCAAGAGACCCAGTACTTC
CDR3 protein: CATSDPKGGSGSGGAPQETQYF
V gene: TRBV24-1
J gene: TRBJ2-5
clone size: once
D gene: -

CDR3 DNA: TGTGCCTGGAGTCTGACGCTTAATGAGCAGTTCTTC
CDR3 protein: CAWSLTLNEQFF
V gene: TRBV30
J gene: TRBJ2-1
clone size: -
D gene: -

CDR3 DNA: TGTGCCAGCAGAGAACTAGCGGGGGGAGGAGATACGCAGTATTTT
CDR3 protein: CASRELAGGGDTQYF
V gene: TRBV6-6
J gene: TRBJ2-3
clone size: -
D gene: TRBD2

CDR3 DNA: TGCAGCGTTGATTTAGCGGGGATTACCGGGGAGCTGTTTTTT
CDR3 protein: CSVDLAGITGELFF
V gene: TRBV29-1
J gene: TRBJ2-2
clone size: -
D gene: TRBD2

CDR3 DNA: TGTGCCACCAGTGAAAGGGACAGGAGAAACACCGGGGAGCTGTTTTTT
CDR3 protein: CATSERDRRNTGELFF
V gene: TRBV24-1
J gene: TRBJ2-2
clone size: -
D gene: TRBD1